This T cell receptor beta chain was sequenced for a study of cytomegalovirus exposure and HLA in healthy donors. As for the study in general: Earlier, roughly 120 million unique TCR beta sequences were recovered from approximately 180 million T cells by an analysis. Overall study results and limits: It was reported that the classifier diagnosed cytomegalovirus status with high specificity and sensitivity in both the original and validation cohorts. Presence/absence analysis assumed near-uniform sequencing depth across donors.

Germline V gene sequence: CDR1 SGDLS, CDR2 YYNGEE. V lost 7 bases and J lost 4, with 11 bases in between. The CDR3 has 13 residues. PCR amplification relied on 60 Vbeta primers (plus 13 Jbeta primers). The data were produced by immunoSEQ multiplex PCR, yet TCRdb's version contains in-frame clones alone and is incomplete. Reported are roughly 40,000 clones; the ten largest clones contain about 4.2%. Details on this clone: Its target is not known.

The chain is built from TRBV9 and TRBJ2-2; the D gene is possibly TRBD2 (7 bases). This receptor was obtained from a male donor in good health and CMV-seronegative. Input material: PBMCs. For the CDR3, the DNA is TGTGCCAGCGGGGGGGGCCCCACCGGGGAGCTGTTTTTT. It is translated as CASGGGPTGELFF. The full variable domain, rest sourced from reference TRBV9 and TRBJ2-2, is DSGVTQTPKHLITATGQRVTLRCSPRSGDLSVYWYQQSLDQGLQFLIQYYNGEERAKGNILERFSAQQFPDLHSELNLSSLELGDSALYFCASGGGPTGELFFGEGSRLTVL.